This T cell receptor (beta chain) was found in a study of blood T cell repertoires in COVID-19. The CDR3 spans 9 residues. Germline CDR1 reads SNHLY; CDR2 reads FYNNEI. V lost 4 bases to trimming and J lost 7 bases, with 2 bases between them. Participants' own reports of clinical history determined their cohort assignment. The protocol was immunoSEQ multiplex PCR, while the TCRdb copy is restricted to in-frame clones and leaves out a portion. The sample includes over 250,000 clones, around 90% of them seen just once. The receptor comes from a woman aged 25-40 years who had recovered from COVID-19. The chain joins TRBV2 to TRBJ2-7, with D uncertain. The sample comprised PBMCs or T cells enriched from blood (not recorded which). CDR3 region: CASSAEQYF. CDR3 coding DNA: TGTGCCAGCAGTGCGGAGCAGTACTTC.